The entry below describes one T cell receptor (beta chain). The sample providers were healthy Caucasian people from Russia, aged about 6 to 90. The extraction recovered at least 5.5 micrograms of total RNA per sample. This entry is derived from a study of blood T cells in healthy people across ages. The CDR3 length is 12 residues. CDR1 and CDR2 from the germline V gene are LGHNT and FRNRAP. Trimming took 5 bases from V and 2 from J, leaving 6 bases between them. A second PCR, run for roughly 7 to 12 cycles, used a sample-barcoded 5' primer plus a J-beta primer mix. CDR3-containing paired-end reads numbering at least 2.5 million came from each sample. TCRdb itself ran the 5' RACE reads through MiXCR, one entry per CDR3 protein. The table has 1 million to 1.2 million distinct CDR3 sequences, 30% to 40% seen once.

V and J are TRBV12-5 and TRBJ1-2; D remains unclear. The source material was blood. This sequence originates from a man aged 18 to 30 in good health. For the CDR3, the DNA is TGTGCTAGTGGTCAAGGGAACTATGGCTACACCTTC. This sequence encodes CASGQGNYGYTF.